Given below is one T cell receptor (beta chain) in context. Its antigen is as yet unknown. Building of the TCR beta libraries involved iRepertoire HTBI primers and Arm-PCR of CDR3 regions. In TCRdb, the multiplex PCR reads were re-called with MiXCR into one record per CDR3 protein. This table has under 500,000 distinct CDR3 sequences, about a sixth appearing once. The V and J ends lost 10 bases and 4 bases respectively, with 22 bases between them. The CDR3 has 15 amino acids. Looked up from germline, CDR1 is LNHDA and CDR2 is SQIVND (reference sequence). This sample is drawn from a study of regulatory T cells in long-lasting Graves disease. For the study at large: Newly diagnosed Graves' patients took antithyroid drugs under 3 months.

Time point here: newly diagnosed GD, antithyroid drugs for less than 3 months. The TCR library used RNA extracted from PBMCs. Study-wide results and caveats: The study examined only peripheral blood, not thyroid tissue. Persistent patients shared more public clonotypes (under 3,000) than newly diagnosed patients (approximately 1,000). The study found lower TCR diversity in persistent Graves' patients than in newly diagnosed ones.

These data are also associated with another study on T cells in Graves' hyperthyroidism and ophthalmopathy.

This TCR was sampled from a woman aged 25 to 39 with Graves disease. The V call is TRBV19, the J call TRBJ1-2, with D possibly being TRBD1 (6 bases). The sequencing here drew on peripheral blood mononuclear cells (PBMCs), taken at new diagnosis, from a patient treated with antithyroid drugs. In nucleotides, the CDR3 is TGTGCCACCTTAACTCTGTCCGGCAGGGGCTATGGCTACACCTTC. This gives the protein CATLTLSGRGYGYTF.